The 30 T cell receptor beta chains below were found in one sample sequenced in a study of blood T cell repertoires in COVID-19. Libraries were prepared by immunoSEQ multiplex PCR; TCRdb keeps only in-frame clonotypes and omits some of them. Of about 180,000 clones in the sample, roughly 84% were seen once. Sequenced material: peripheral blood. These receptors were obtained from a woman in her 40s with COVID-19, enrolled during active disease.

This chain connects TRBV20-1 to TRBJ1-2; tentative D call: TRBD1 (6 bases). The CDR3 sequence is 11 residues long. V lost 5 bases and J 7 bases, leaving 11 bases between the germline ends. Germline V lookup: CDR1 DFQATT, CDR2 SNEGSKA (reference sequence). The CDR3 DNA is TGCAGTGCTTCAGGGGATGGTGGCTACACCTTC. Its translation: CSASGDGGYTF.

The chain couples TRBV27 to TRBJ2-7, with 10 positions matching TRBD1. V shed 5 bases, J shed 3 bases, and the junction held 4 bases outside the gene matches. Per germline, CDR1 MNHEY and CDR2 SMNVEV (reference sequence). The CDR3 sequence is 14 residues long. CDR3 sequence reads: CASSRRDRGYEQYF. CDR3 in DNA: TGTGCCAGCAGTCGCCGGGACAGGGGCTACGAGCAGTACTTC.

The chain is built from TRBV5-5 and TRBJ2-3; tentative D call: TRBD2 (6 bases). CDR1 is SGHKS, CDR2 YYEKEE, per germline (reference sequence). The CDR3 runs to 16 residues. V was pared by 3 bases and J by 1 base, with 15 bases between. The CDR3 is CASSWAGSGGTDTQYF. CDR3 DNA: TGTGCCAGCAGCTGGGCGGGATCCGGGGGCACAGATACGCAGTATTTT.

The chain recombines TRBV12-5 with TRBJ2-3; D ambiguous. Germline CDR1 reads LGHNT; CDR2 reads FRNRAP. This CDR3 is 12 amino acids long. V lost 0 bases and J lost 6, with 4 bases in between. The CDR3 loop is CASGLVGDTQYF. CDR3 DNA: TGTGCTAGTGGTTTGGTCGGGGATACGCAGTATTTT.

The table lists this clone with a count of one. The gene calls are TRBV19 and TRBJ2-7, with D uncertain. The germline V gene encodes CDR1 LNHDA and CDR2 SQIVND (reference sequence). CDR3 length: 16 amino acids. V lost 3 bases to trimming and J lost 2 bases, with 17 bases between them. CDR3 coding DNA: TGTGCCAGTAGTATTCCACTTCCCTCCACCCCCTACGAGCAGTACTTC. This translates into CASSIPLPSTPYEQYF.

As to this clone: Other DNA sequences in this specimen translate into the identical CDR3. The chain carries TRBV11-3 and TRBJ2-5; D gene ambiguous. Deletions cut 0 bases from V and 1 base from J, with 6 bases between. CDR1 is SGHNT, CDR2 YENEEA, per germline. This CDR3 has 14 amino acids. The CDR3 loop reads CASSLDRSQETQYF. The CDR3 DNA reads TGTGCCAGCAGCTTAGACCGGAGCCAAGAGACCCAGTACTTC. The variable domain in full, with the rest retrieved from reference TRBV11-3 and TRBJ2-5, is EAGVVQSPRYKIIEKKQPVAFWCNPISGHNTLYWYLQNLGQGPELLIRYENEEAVDDSQLPKDRFSAERLKGVDSTLKIQPAELGDSAVYLCASSLDRSQETQYFGPGTRLLVL.

The chain has TRBV6-5 and TRBJ1-2, with TRBD1 matching 11 bases. V gave up 6 bases and J gave up 7 bases; unmatched junction bases: 7. CDR1 and CDR2 from the germline V gene are MNHEY and SVGAGI. The CDR3 consists of 14 residues. The CDR3 DNA follows: TGTGCCAGCAGGCAGGGACAGGGGGTCGCTGGCTACACCTTC. Residues: CASRQGQGVAGYTF.

This clone was observed a handful of times. This rearrangement joins TRBV13 to TRBJ2-3, with 13 nucleotides matching TRBD2. The CDR3 has 19 amino acids. CDR1 is PRHDT and CDR2 is FYEKMQ in the germline V gene (reference sequence). J was trimmed by 1 base and V by 3 bases; bases with no gene match: 10. This chain's CDR3 is CASSFELAGGDAGTDTQYF. Here the CDR3 DNA reads TGTGCCAGCAGCTTTGAACTAGCGGGAGGGGACGCGGGCACAGATACGCAGTATTTT. The variable domain in full, completed from reference TRBV13 and TRBJ2-3, reads AAGVIQSPRHLIKEKRETATLKCYPIPRHDTVYWYQQGPGQDPQFLISFYEKMQSDKGSIPDRFSAQQFSDYHSELNMSSLELGDSALYFCASSFELAGGDAGTDTQYFGPGTRLTVL.

The chain combines TRBV5-1 with TRBJ1-1; 7 bases map to TRBD1. With V trimmed by 4 bases and J by 2 bases, 8 bases remained unmatched. The length of the CDR3 is 15 residues. The germline CDR1 and CDR2 sequences are SGHRS and YFSETQ. For the CDR3, the DNA is TGCGCCAGCAGCGACGACAGGGCGGGCAACACTGAAGCTTTCTTT. Translating it yields CASSDDRAGNTEAFF.

A few counts support this clone. The chain is built from TRBV5-1 and TRBJ2-7, with TRBD2 matching over 7 bases. The germline V gene encodes CDR1 SGHRS and CDR2 YFSETQ. The CDR3 runs 16 residues. Losses at the gene ends were 4 bases for V and 3 bases for J; bases not matched to a gene: 13. The CDR3 here is CASSPLGGGLLYEQYF. DNA of the CDR3: TGCGCCAGCAGCCCGCTCGGGGGAGGGCTACTCTACGAGCAGTACTTC.

This clone is a singleton in its sample. The chain is built from TRBV5-1 and TRBJ2-7; 7 positions agree with TRBD1. The junction had 6 bases not matched to a gene; V was cut back by 1 base and J by 5 bases. The germline V gene has CDR1 SGHRS and CDR2 YFSETQ. The CDR3 totals 14 residues. The CDR3 coding sequence is TGCGCCAGCAGCTTGAGACAGGGTAGGGACGAGCAGTACTTC. It translates to CASSLRQGRDEQYF.

The J gene is TRBJ1-1, the V gene TRBV29-1, with D possibly TRBD1 on 5 matching bases. V lost 1 base and J 0 bases, leaving 15 bases between the germline ends. CDR1 SQVTM and CDR2 ANQGSEA come from the germline V gene. There are 16 residues in the CDR3. CDR3 in amino acids: CSVEGHRGGMNTEAFF. The CDR3 DNA reads as TGCAGCGTTGAAGGGCATAGGGGCGGGATGAACACTGAAGCTTTCTTT.

The chain has TRBV5-6 and TRBJ2-3, with D perhaps matching TRBD2 (7 bases). There are 15 residues in the CDR3. The germline CDR1 and CDR2 sequences are SGHDT and YYEEEE. The V end lost 2 bases, the J end lost 2 bases, and 12 bases lay between the germline ends. DNA of the CDR3: TGTGCCAGCAGCTTTTCGCGGGGGCCCACAGATACGCAGTATTTT. Its protein is CASSFSRGPTDTQYF.

This chain links TRBV4-1 with TRBJ2-7; a possible D gene is TRBD2 (6 bases). V dropped 4 bases and J dropped 7 bases, with 14 bases sitting between them. The CDR3 consists of 13 residues. Per germline, CDR1 MGHRA and CDR2 YSYEKL. CDR3 in DNA: TGCGCCAGCAGCCTAGTCATTGGGGGGGAGCAGTACTTC. Amino acid sequence: CASSLVIGGEQYF.

The J gene is TRBJ2-7, the V gene TRBV7-9; no reliable D call. The CDR3 has 14 amino acids. Germline-derived CDR1 and CDR2 are SEHNR and FQNEAQ (reference sequence). The V and J ends lost 4 bases and 6 bases respectively, with 16 bases between them. The CDR3 DNA is TGTGCCAGCAGCTCCCCCCTTGGGCTGGGCGAGCAGTACTTC. Translated: CASSSPLGLGEQYF.

This clone was picked up a small number of times. The chain combines TRBV27 with TRBJ1-6; D possibly corresponds to TRBD1 (5 bases). V dropped 8 bases and J dropped 7 bases, with 30 bases sitting between them. This CDR3 comprises 19 residues. Per the germline V gene, CDR1 is MNHEY and CDR2 is SMNVEV (reference sequence). CDR3 nucleotide sequence: TGTGCCAGCGGAGGGGTTTGGGAAAGTGCCTCTTCTACGAATTCACCCCTCCACTTT. It is translated as CASGGVWESASSTNSPLHF.

The gene calls are TRBV24-1 and TRBJ2-1; TRBD2 aligns across 11 bases. V was clipped by 3 bases and J by 9 bases; unmatched bases: 9. Germline V gives CDR1 KGHDR, CDR2 SFDVKD. CDR3 length equals 16 residues. Here the CDR3 reads CATSDGVAGGPGEQFF. The CDR3 nucleotides are TGTGCCACCAGTGATGGGGTAGCGGGGGGGCCGGGTGAGCAGTTCTTC.

The chain recombines TRBV27 with TRBJ2-5; 7 nucleotides match TRBD2. Trimming removed 6 bases from V and 5 bases from J; junction bases left unmatched: 15. This CDR3 has 16 residues. CDR1 MNHEY and CDR2 SMNVEV come from the germline V gene (reference sequence). CDR3 in amino acids: CASSQRGGLGGETQYF. The CDR3 region has the DNA TGTGCCAGCAGCCAAAGAGGAGGACTGGGGGGGGAGACCCAGTACTTC.

This rearrangement joins TRBV5-5 to TRBJ2-2; 7 bases align to TRBD1. The CDR3 contains 16 residues. Germline lookup yields CDR1 SGHKS and CDR2 YYEKEE (reference sequence). Trimming removed 4 bases from V and 4 bases from J; junction bases left unmatched: 10. CDR3 nucleotides: TGTGCCAGCAGCCTACCTTGGGACAGCCCCACCGGGGAGCTGTTTTTT. This gives the protein CASSLPWDSPTGELFF.

V usage is TRBV19 and J usage is TRBJ2-3; 8 bases map to TRBD2. The germline V gene has CDR1 LNHDA and CDR2 SQIVND (reference sequence). J was trimmed by 5 bases and V by 9 bases; bases with no gene match: 7. CDR3 length: 13 residues. CDR3 DNA: TGTGCCAGCGGGAGGGCCCCCGGAGATACGCAGTATTTT. This sequence encodes CASGRAPGDTQYF.

The rearrangement uses TRBV19 and TRBJ2-7; D might be TRBD2 (6 bases). CDR1 and CDR2 from the germline V gene are LNHDA and SQIVND (reference sequence). The CDR3 has 16 amino acids. V was pared by 10 bases and J by 1 base, with 23 bases between. Written as DNA, the CDR3 is TGTGCCACCGCGCCCTTCTTAGCGGCTGTTTCCTACGAGCAGTACTTC. Its protein product is CATAPFLAAVSYEQYF. Complete variable domain (other parts from reference TRBV19 and TRBJ2-7): DGGITQSPKYLFRKEGQNVTLSCEQNLNHDAMYWYRQDPGQGLRLIYYSQIVNDFQKGDIAEGYSVSREKKESFPLTVTSAQKNPTAFYLCATAPFLAAVSYEQYFGPGTRLTVT.

This rearrangement joins TRBV4-2 to TRBJ2-3, with D possibly TRBD1 on 6 matching bases. Between the trimmed V and J ends, which lost 0 bases and 6 bases, there was a span of 13 bases. The V gene's germline CDR1 is LGHNA and CDR2 YNFKEQ. There are 15 residues in the CDR3. CDR3: CASSQDAGVGDTQYF. The CDR3 DNA is TGTGCCAGCAGCCAAGATGCAGGGGTGGGGGATACGCAGTATTTT.

V and J are TRBV6-4 and TRBJ2-2; D not certain. Looked up from germline, CDR1 is MRHNA and CDR2 is SNTAGT. This CDR3 spans 14 amino acids. V was trimmed by 3 bases and J by 4 bases, leaving 9 bases between them. The CDR3 protein is CASSERRGTGELFF. CDR3 nucleotide sequence: TGTGCCAGCAGTGAAAGGAGAGGCACCGGGGAGCTGTTTTTT.

The table lists this clone with a count of one. The chain carries TRBV28 and TRBJ1-4; a possible D gene is TRBD1 (6 bases). The ends were cut back, 5 bases at V and 3 bases at J, with 10 bases in the middle. This CDR3 is built from 14 residues. CDR1 and CDR2 from the germline V gene are MDHEN and SYDVKM. This CDR3 is CASSRRTANEKLFF. CDR3 DNA sequence: TGTGCCAGCAGTCGTAGGACAGCTAATGAAAAACTGTTTTTT.

The V call is TRBV27, the J call TRBJ2-7; 7 nucleotides agree with TRBD2. The CDR3 has 15 residues. Germline V gene lookup returns CDR1 MNHEY and CDR2 SMNVEV (reference sequence). V gave up 6 bases and J gave up 1 base; unmatched junction bases: 9. CDR3 DNA sequence: TGTGCCAGCAGAACCGGGACTACCGATTCCTACGAGCAGTACTTC. Encoded protein: CASRTGTTDSYEQYF.

This CDR3 is CASSRGTTDTQYF. CDR3 nucleotide sequence: TGCGCCAGCAGCAGGGGGACTACGGATACGCAGTATTTT. The chain is built from TRBV5-1 and TRBJ2-3; weak D call: TRBD2 (7 bases). Germline CDR1 is SGHRS and CDR2 is YFSETQ. CDR3 length equals 13 residues. V lost 4 bases, J lost 6 bases, and 12 bases lay in between.

This chain joins TRBV7-2 and TRBJ2-5; weak D call: TRBD1 (6 bases). The CDR3 extends over 16 amino acids. Trimming took 5 bases from V and 10 from J, leaving 26 bases between them. Germline loops: CDR1 SGHTA, CDR2 FQGNSA. The CDR3 spells CASSPHPGSKGGGQYF. The CDR3 nucleotides are TGTGCCAGCAGCCCCCATCCGGGGTCCAAAGGGGGTGGCCAGTACTTC.

This clone was recorded only once. V is TRBV4-1 and J is TRBJ1-3, with 7 bases that match TRBD1. The CDR3 loop spans 14 amino acids. Germline V CDR1 and CDR2: MGHRA, YSYEKL. Trimming at V came to 2 bases and at J to 4 bases, leaving 2 bases not matched to a gene. The CDR3 is CASSQTGVGNTIYF. The CDR3 DNA reads TGCGCCAGCAGCCAAACAGGGGTAGGAAACACCATATATTTT.

This clone appeared a single time. The chain recombines TRBV5-1 with TRBJ1-5; D is undetermined. The CDR3 length is 15 residues. The V and J ends lost 0 bases and 7 bases respectively, with 14 bases between them. Germline values: CDR1 SGHRS, CDR2 YFSETQ. The CDR3 DNA sequence: TGCGCCAGCAGCTTGGCCACGGGATCGGGCCAGCCCCAGCATTTT. It yields the protein CASSLATGSGQPQHF.

This rearrangement joins TRBV19 to TRBJ2-2, with D hard to call. The germline V and J ends were trimmed by 5 bases and 5 bases, with 9 bases remaining between them. Germline assignment: CDR1 LNHDA and CDR2 SQIVND (reference sequence). This CDR3 spans 13 amino acids. Here the CDR3 reads CASSPPKTGELFF. The CDR3 nucleotides are TGTGCCAGTAGTCCTCCTAAGACCGGGGAGCTGTTTTTT.